This T cell receptor beta chain was captured by sequencing in a study of siplizumab effects on memory and regulatory T cells. Whole-study results and caveats: For mappable alloreactive CD4+ clones, the mean Treg-derived fraction was around 64% with siplizumab and roughly 25% in controls. Confirmation was lacking for the suppressive function of proliferating Tregs derived from siplizumab cultures.

About 9.2 x 10^4 TCR templates underwent assay in every sample. Using immunoSEQ multiplex PCR, the repertoire was profiled, and TCRdb retains in-frame clones only, with some absent. The table has about 75,000 clones, roughly 93% seen once. Comment on this clone: Antigen unknown.

Trimming at V came to 0 bases and at J to 3 bases, leaving 5 bases not matched to a gene. Germline V gene lookup returns CDR1 MGHRA and CDR2 YSYEKL. The CDR3 spans 16 residues. Sequenced sample: CD8+ T cells sorted from blood. The V and J genes are TRBV4-1 and TRBJ2-5; TRBD2 aligns across 9 bases. The sequence was obtained from a human donor in good health. CDR3 sequence reads: CASSQDKAGGKETQYF. The DNA of the CDR3 is TGCGCCAGCAGCCAAGATAAGGCGGGGGGGAAAGAGACCCAGTACTTC.